The table lists the clone carrying this T cell receptor beta chain with a count of one. What it binds is unknown. Each and every patient relapsed after autologous stem cell transplantation, and patients got differing brentuximab vedotin exposure. This record belongs to a study of PD-1 blockade in classical Hodgkin lymphoma. Whole-study findings and limits: Significantly greater TCR diversity emerged by C4D1 in CD4+ cells but not CD8+ cells. Prior to therapy, complete responders displayed diversity much like that of newly diagnosed patients.

Using immunoSEQ multiplex PCR, the repertoire was profiled, and TCRdb retains in-frame clones only, with some absent. The table lists tens of thousands of clones, 70% to 75% of them singletons. Trimming stripped 2 bases from V and 1 base from J, with 15 bases between. The CDR3 is 17 residues long. Germline V CDR1 and CDR2: LNHDA, SQIVND (reference sequence). This chain joins TRBV19 and TRBJ1-5, with D unclear. The clonotype was recovered from a human donor with classical Hodgkin lymphoma. The source material was peripheral blood mononuclear cells (PBMCs), sampled before the second cycle of nivolumab. This chain's CDR3 is CASSIFGSADSNQPQHF. CDR3 bases: TGTGCCAGTAGTATATTCGGCTCTGCGGACAGCAATCAGCCCCAGCATTTT. Complete variable domain (other parts from reference TRBV19 and TRBJ1-5): DGGITQSPKYLFRKEGQNVTLSCEQNLNHDAMYWYRQDPGQGLRLIYYSQIVNDFQKGDIAEGYSVSREKKESFPLTVTSAQKNPTAFYLCASSIFGSADSNQPQHFGDGTRLSIL.